A single sample gave rise to the 27 T cell receptor beta chains below, sequenced in a study of blood T cell repertoires in COVID-19. The protocol was immunoSEQ multiplex PCR, while the TCRdb copy is restricted to in-frame clones and leaves out a portion. The repertoire holds hundreds of thousands of clones, approximately 86% seen once, with roughly 3.3% in the top ten. The specimen was PBMCs or T cells enriched from blood (not recorded which). These receptors were obtained from a woman aged 40 to 50 with acute COVID-19.

This chain links TRBV3-1 (or the pseudogene TRBV3-2) with TRBJ1-3; 8 nucleotides line up with TRBD1. There are 15 residues in the CDR3. Germline CDR1 is LGHDT and CDR2 is YNNKEL (reference sequence). With 6 bases clipped from V and 0 bases from J, the junction kept 4 bases outside the gene matches. DNA for the CDR3: TGTGCCAGCAGTGGACAGGGTTTCTCTGGAAACACCATATATTTT. The encoded protein is CASSGQGFSGNTIYF.

V and J are TRBV2 and TRBJ2-1; D is perhaps TRBD1 (7 bases). There are 14 residues in the CDR3. V was cut by 4 bases and J by 8 bases, with 15 bases left in between. The V gene's germline CDR1 is SNHLY and CDR2 FYNNEI. CDR3 region: CASSAQGGAHEQFF. The CDR3 DNA is TGTGCCAGCAGTGCCCAGGGGGGAGCCCATGAGCAGTTCTTC. The full variable domain, completed using reference TRBV2 and TRBJ2-1, is EPEVTQTPSHQVTQMGQEVILRCVPISNHLYFYWYRQILGQKVEFLVSFYNNEISEKSEIFDDQFSVERPDGSNFTLKIRSTKLEDSAMYFCASSAQGGAHEQFFGPGTRLTVL.

This clone occurred a few times. The CDR3 is CASALGQGVRYEQYF. CDR3 sequence (DNA): TGTGCCAGCGCTCTGGGACAGGGCGTACGCTACGAGCAGTACTTC. The rearrangement uses TRBV6-5 and TRBJ2-7, with 9 bases lining up with TRBD1. Germline CDR1 reads MNHEY; CDR2 reads SVGAGI. V lost 8 bases to trimming and J lost 3 bases; unmatched junction nucleotides: 11. The CDR3 length is 15 residues.

V is TRBV18 and J is TRBJ1-1; possibly TRBD1 for D (5 bases). This CDR3 spans 15 amino acids. Trimming took 3 bases from V and 1 from J, leaving 12 bases between them. CDR1 KGHSH and CDR2 LQKENI come from the germline V gene. The CDR3 loop reads CASSPRTGGNTEAFF. In DNA, the CDR3 is TGTGCCAGCTCACCCAGAACGGGGGGGAACACTGAAGCTTTCTTT. Looking up the rest from reference TRBV18 and TRBJ1-1 gives the full variable domain: NAGVMQNPRHLVRRRGQEARLRCSPMKGHSHVYWYRQLPEEGLKFMVYLQKENIIDESGMPKERFSAEFPKEGPSILRIQQVVRGDSAAYFCASSPRTGGNTEAFFGQGTRLTVV.

The chain employs TRBV7-6 and TRBJ2-7, with 7 bases matching TRBD2. With 1 base clipped from V and 3 bases from J, the junction kept 18 bases outside the gene matches. Looked up from germline, CDR1 is SGHVS and CDR2 is FNYEAQ. The CDR3 extends over 19 amino acids. The CDR3: CASSLGPTVGTTLHYEQYF. DNA of the CDR3: TGTGCCAGCAGCTTAGGGCCCACGGTGGGGACTACCTTACACTACGAGCAGTACTTC.

V is TRBV19 and J is TRBJ2-1; 12 bases align to TRBD2. CDR1 and CDR2 (germline): LNHDA, SQIVND (reference sequence). J lost 3 bases, V lost 5 bases, and 2 bases had no gene match. The CDR3 consists of 15 residues. The CDR3 DNA sequence: TGTGCCAGTAGTCCGACTAGCGGGAGCTACAATGAGCAGTTCTTC. It yields the protein CASSPTSGSYNEQFF. Full variable domain (rest looked up from reference TRBV19 and TRBJ2-1): DGGITQSPKYLFRKEGQNVTLSCEQNLNHDAMYWYRQDPGQGLRLIYYSQIVNDFQKGDIAEGYSVSREKKESFPLTVTSAQKNPTAFYLCASSPTSGSYNEQFFGPGTRLTVL.

The chain uses TRBV27 and TRBJ1-6, with D unresolved. Deletions cut 6 bases from V and 0 bases from J, with 9 bases between. Germline CDR1 reads MNHEY; CDR2 reads SMNVEV (reference sequence). The CDR3 consists of 15 residues. CDR3 residues: CASRVWSSYNSPLHF. The DNA of the CDR3 is TGTGCCAGCAGAGTATGGAGCTCCTATAATTCACCCCTCCACTTT.

The chain couples TRBV5-3 to TRBJ2-5; TRBD1 aligns across 9 bases. TRBV5-3 qualifies as an ORF whose function is uncertain. Germline trimming cut 0 bases from V and 3 bases from J; bases unmatched to any gene: 3. The CDR3 totals 15 residues. CDR3 in DNA: TGTGCCAGAAGCTTGGGACAGGGGGACAAAGAGACCCAGTACTTC. Protein sequence: CARSLGQGDKETQYF.

Turning to this clone: At one boundary the junction diverges from the germline segment, which might be a read error. The chain recombines TRBV7-7 with TRBJ2-5; 7 bases are shared with TRBD2. Germline-derived CDR1 and CDR2 are SSHAT and FNYEAQ (reference sequence). There are 13 residues in the CDR3. The CDR3 nucleotides read TGTGCTAGCAGCGGGACTTTTCAAGAGACCCAGTACTTC. Translating it yields CASSGTFQETQYF.

The chain recombines TRBV5-1 with TRBJ2-1, with TRBD2 as a possible D gene (6 bases). V was shortened by 0 bases and J by 6 bases, with 7 bases between the two germline ends. Germline V gene lookup returns CDR1 SGHRS and CDR2 YFSETQ. CDR3 length: 13 residues. The CDR3 coding sequence is TGCGCCAGCAGCTTGGCCGGGGGCAATGAGCAGTTCTTC. It specifies CASSLAGGNEQFF. Full variable domain (missing parts from reference TRBV5-1 and TRBJ2-1): KAGVTQTPRYLIKTRGQQVTLSCSPISGHRSVSWYQQTPGQGLQFLFEYFSETQRNKGNFPGRFSGRQFSNSRSEMNVSTLELGDSALYLCASSLAGGNEQFFGPGTRLTVL.

The rearrangement links TRBV7-9 to TRBJ2-2, with D possibly matching TRBD1 (5 bases). Per germline, CDR1 SEHNR and CDR2 FQNEAQ (reference sequence). The V end lost 5 bases, the J end lost 4 bases, and 14 bases lay between the germline ends. The CDR3 extends over 15 amino acids. For the CDR3, the DNA is TGTGCCAGCAGCCCTCCAGGGATACGCACCGGGGAGCTGTTTTTT. Protein product: CASSPPGIRTGELFF.

This sequence joins TRBV13 and TRBJ2-2, with D tentatively TRBD2 (6 bases). Germline loops: CDR1 PRHDT, CDR2 FYEKMQ (reference sequence). Trimming removed 5 bases from V and 6 bases from J, with 10 bases in between. The CDR3 extends over 13 amino acids. The CDR3 coding sequence is TGTGCCAGCAGCACGCTAGCGTCCGGGGAGCTGTTTTTT. It specifies CASSTLASGELFF.

The rearrangement links TRBV2 to TRBJ2-1, with TRBD2 matching 16 bases. CDR3 length equals 16 residues. Germline V gene sequence: CDR1 SNHLY, CDR2 FYNNEI. V trimming: 6 bases; J trimming: 9 bases; junction bases outside the gene matches: 8. CDR3 DNA sequence: TGTGCCAGCAGGGCCGGGACTAGCGGGAGGGCCAGTGAGCAGTTCTTC. Residues: CASRAGTSGRASEQFF.

J is TRBJ1-1 and V is TRBV29-1; D is unclear. The CDR3 sequence is 13 residues long. Trimming left V 4 bases short and J 0 bases short, with 9 bases between. The germline CDR1 and CDR2 sequences are SQVTM and ANQGSEA. CDR3 sequence (DNA): TGCAGCGTTGTGGAGGGCATGAACACTGAAGCTTTCTTT. Amino acid sequence: CSVVEGMNTEAFF.

The rearrangement links TRBV5-6 to TRBJ2-5; possible D gene TRBD1, 6 bases. Germline V lookup: CDR1 SGHDT, CDR2 YYEEEE. V dropped 0 bases and J dropped 0 bases, with 6 bases sitting between them. The CDR3 runs to 14 residues. The CDR3 DNA is TGTGCCAGCAGCTTGGCAGGGGACCAAGAGACCCAGTACTTC. It is translated as CASSLAGDQETQYF.

The chain joins TRBV15 to TRBJ2-1; TRBD2 matches 7 bases. Germline V lookup: CDR1 LNHNV, CDR2 YYDKDF (reference sequence). CDR3 length equals 16 residues. The V segment lost 5 bases and the J segment 4 bases; nucleotides outside the gene matches: 11. The CDR3 sequence is CATSRGEGRTYNEQFF. The CDR3 DNA reads as TGTGCCACCAGCCGGGGGGAGGGAAGGACATACAATGAGCAGTTCTTC.

The chain uses TRBV29-1 and TRBJ2-5; unclear D gene. The CDR3 runs to 13 residues. Per germline, CDR1 SQVTM and CDR2 ANQGSEA. V was shortened by 4 bases and J by 2 bases, with 11 bases between the two germline ends. CDR3 residues: CSVVWRSQETQYF. The CDR3 DNA reads as TGCAGCGTTGTGTGGCGGTCACAAGAGACCCAGTACTTC.

V is TRBV27 and J is TRBJ2-3; D may be TRBD1 (6 bases). Germline CDR1 and CDR2: MNHEY and SMNVEV (reference sequence). This CDR3 region has 14 residues. V was trimmed by 5 bases and J by 2 bases, leaving 11 bases between them. CDR3 region: CASSPQGYTDTQYF. The CDR3 DNA is TGTGCCAGCAGTCCACAGGGTTACACAGATACGCAGTATTTT.

The CDR3: CAISDGGAYYEQYF. For the CDR3, the DNA is TGTGCCATCAGTGATGGGGGGGCTTACTACGAGCAGTACTTC. The V gene is TRBV10-3, the J gene TRBJ2-7; possibly TRBD2 for D (7 bases). The CDR3 consists of 14 residues. The germline CDR1 and CDR2 sequences are ENHRY and SYGVKD. V gave up 3 bases and J gave up 3 bases, with 12 bases separating them.

The chain employs TRBV27 and TRBJ1-1; the match to TRBD1 covers 10 bases. There are 15 residues in the CDR3. The V gene's germline CDR1 is MNHEY and CDR2 SMNVEV (reference sequence). V trimming: 5 bases; J trimming: 0 bases; junction bases outside the gene matches: 3. The CDR3 DNA reads as TGTGCCAGCAGTGACAGGGGGCGGGTGAACACTGAAGCTTTCTTT. Protein product: CASSDRGRVNTEAFF.

The chain recombines TRBV7-2 with TRBJ2-1, with 9 positions matching TRBD2. J was trimmed by 4 bases and V by 4 bases; bases with no gene match: 11. The CDR3 consists of 17 residues. Germline values: CDR1 SGHTA, CDR2 FQGNSA. The CDR3 DNA follows: TGTGCCAGCAGCTCGAGGGCTAGCGGGACGATTTACAATGAGCAGTTCTTC. Protein: CASSSRASGTIYNEQFF.

CDR3 nucleotides: TGCAGCGTCGGCTTGGGAGTTGAAGCTTTCTTT. Protein sequence: CSVGLGVEAFF. V is TRBV29-1 and J is TRBJ1-1; D unclear. Germline V CDR1 and CDR2: SQVTM, ANQGSEA. CDR3 length: 11 residues. Trimming removed 6 bases at V and 7 bases at J, with 12 bases between.

The V call is TRBV7-2, the J call TRBJ1-3, with 7 bases that match TRBD1. Trimming removed 5 bases from V and 11 bases from J; junction bases left unmatched: 12. Germline CDR1 is SGHTA and CDR2 is FQGNSA. The CDR3 runs to 14 residues. The CDR3 here is CASSPVRGTEAIYF. The CDR3 DNA is TGTGCCAGCAGCCCAGTTCGGGGGACAGAAGCCATATATTTT.

The V gene is TRBV5-1, the J gene TRBJ2-5; 9 nucleotides align to TRBD2. V shed 2 bases and J 5 bases; nucleotides not matched to a gene: 10. The germline gives CDR1 SGHRS, CDR2 YFSETQ. This CDR3 region has 16 residues. CDR3 in amino acids: CASSFGLAFALETQYF. As DNA, the CDR3 is TGCGCCAGCAGCTTTGGACTAGCGTTTGCCCTGGAGACCCAGTACTTC.

This chain joins TRBV9 and TRBJ2-1, with D perhaps TRBD2 (5 bases). Per germline, CDR1 SGDLS and CDR2 YYNGEE. The CDR3 spans 13 residues. V was trimmed by 6 bases and J by 6 bases, leaving 13 bases between them. CDR3 DNA: TGTGCCAGCACGGAGACTAATTCCAATGAGCAGTTCTTC. It is translated as CASTETNSNEQFF.

The rearrangement uses TRBV27 and TRBJ1-1; possibly TRBD1 for D (5 bases). V was cut by 4 bases and J by 5 bases, with 14 bases left in between. There are 14 residues in the CDR3. The V gene's germline CDR1 is MNHEY and CDR2 SMNVEV (reference sequence). The CDR3 DNA sequence: TGTGCCAGCAGTTCCTTCCTTCGGGGGACTGAAGCTTTCTTT. Residues: CASSSFLRGTEAFF.

About this clone: The sample has other DNA sequences that encode this CDR3 too. The CDR3 sequence: CASSFSSGSYNEQFF. CDR3 DNA sequence: TGCGCCAGCAGCTTCTCTAGCGGTTCCTACAATGAGCAGTTCTTC. The chain employs TRBV5-1 and TRBJ2-1; 7 bases are a match to TRBD2. The CDR3 runs 15 residues. Germline CDR1 and CDR2: SGHRS and YFSETQ. After removal of 2 bases from V and 1 base from J, the junction contained 3 bases not matched to a gene. The entire variable domain, with the rest obtained from reference TRBV5-1 and TRBJ2-1, is as follows: KAGVTQTPRYLIKTRGQQVTLSCSPISGHRSVSWYQQTPGQGLQFLFEYFSETQRNKGNFPGRFSGRQFSNSRSEMNVSTLELGDSALYLCASSFSSGSYNEQFFGPGTRLTVL.